Listed below are T cell receptor beta chains from one sample, sequenced in a study of CD8 T cells in Susac syndrome. TCRdb processed the immunoSEQ multiplex PCR reads anew with MiXCR; each CDR3 protein has one entry. The sample holds about 160,000 distinct CDR3 sequences, 95% to 96% seen once. Input material: CD4+ T cells from PBMCs. These receptors all come from a human donor with Susac syndrome. CDR3s include the opening cysteine and the closing phenylalanine or tryptophan. Each record gives: clone size, D gene, V gene, J gene, CDR3 protein, CDR3 DNA. A D gene is named only where the DNA matches it firmly. Some rows have no size entry. The others give once, few or many, or a class for an expanded clone.

-	-	TRBV24-1	TRBJ2-2	CATSRVRADGELFF	TGTGCCACTTCGAGGGTCAGGGCGGACGGGGAGCTGTTTTTT
-	-	TRBV9	TRBJ1-2	CASSVGEGNYGYTF	TGTGCCAGCAGCGTAGGTGAGGGAAACTATGGCTACACCTTC
-	-	TRBV30	TRBJ2-3	CAWSTDTQYF	TGTGCCTGGAGCACAGATACGCAGTATTTT
once	-	TRBV27	TRBJ2-1	CASSSTTNEQFF	TGTGCCAGCAGTTCCACTACTAATGAGCAGTTCTTC
-	-	TRBV20-1	TRBJ2-7	CSASLPGVQYF	TGCAGTGCTAGTTTACCCGGTGTGCAGTACTTC
once	-	TRBV7-9	TRBJ1-1	CASSLVRTEAFF	TGTGCCAGCAGCTTAGTCCGGACTGAAGCTTTCTTT
-	-	TRBV20-1	TRBJ1-2	CSDRGESSNYGYTF	TGCAGTGATAGGGGGGAATCCTCTAACTATGGCTACACCTTC
-	TRBD1	TRBV20-1	TRBJ2-1	CSAGQVVDNEQFF	TGCAGTGCGGGACAGGTGGTTGACAATGAGCAGTTCTTC
-	-	TRBV28	TRBJ2-7	CASNKDSYEQYF	TGTGCCAGCAACAAGGACTCCTACGAGCAGTACTTC
-	TRBD2	TRBV18	TRBJ2-7	CASSPLPGGRVYEQYF	TGTGCCAGCTCACCGCTCCCTGGCGGGAGGGTCTACGAGCAGTACTTC
-	-	TRBV20-1	TRBJ1-2	CSARDTGWGYTF	TGCAGTGCTAGAGATACTGGGTGGGGCTACACCTTC
-	TRBD1	TRBV9	TRBJ1-2	CASSVIGQASYTF	TGTGCCAGCAGCGTAATTGGACAGGCTAGCTACACCTTC
-	TRBD2	TRBV20-1	TRBJ2-5	CSALILAGAGTQYF	TGCAGTGCTCTAATCCTAGCGGGAGCCGGGACCCAGTACTTC
-	TRBD1	TRBV29-1	TRBJ2-5	CSVEGTGYRETQYF	TGCAGCGTTGAAGGGACAGGGTACAGGGAGACCCAGTACTTC
-	-	TRBV7-2	TRBJ2-5	CASSLGDGAETQYF	TGTGCCAGCAGCTTAGGGGATGGGGCAGAGACCCAGTACTTC
-	TRBD2	TRBV28	TRBJ2-1	CASSFAGGNNNEQFF	TGTGCCAGCAGTTTCGCGGGGGGGAACAACAATGAGCAGTTCTTC
-	TRBD1	TRBV11-1	TRBJ1-2	CASSSRTQGRGYTF	TGTGCCAGCAGCTCGAGAACACAGGGGCGTGGCTACACCTTC
-	-	TRBV30	TRBJ2-5	CAWSVIGGSETQYF	TGTGCCTGGAGTGTTATTGGGGGTTCCGAGACCCAGTACTTC
-	-	TRBV30	TRBJ2-7	CAWKGTGPYEQYF	TGTGCCTGGAAGGGGACGGGGCCCTACGAGCAGTACTTC
-	-	TRBV7-2	TRBJ2-7	CASSLEEGSYEQYF	TGTGCCAGCAGCTTAGAGGAGGGTTCCTACGAGCAGTACTTC
-	-	TRBV7-6	TRBJ2-6	CASSLRVPFSGANVLTF	TGTGCCAGCAGCCTAAGGGTGCCCTTCTCTGGGGCCAACGTCCTGACTTTC
-	-	TRBV28	TRBJ2-2	CASSPRDRWTGELFF	TGTGCCAGCAGCCCTCGGGACCGGTGGACCGGGGAGCTGTTTTTT
-	-	TRBV3-1	TRBJ1-1	CASSQVGFLSTEAFF	TGTGCCAGCAGCCAAGTCGGGTTCTTGAGCACTGAAGCTTTCTTT
-	TRBD2	TRBV12-3/TRBV12-4	TRBJ2-5	CASTLSGRETQYF	TGTGCCAGCACCCTTAGCGGGAGGGAGACCCAGTACTTC
-	-	TRBV28	TRBJ2-4	CASSLASKIQYF	TGTGCCAGCAGTTTGGCCAGCAAGATTCAGTACTTC
-	TRBD2	TRBV24-1	TRBJ2-3	CATSEPSGGTDTQYF	TGTGCCACCAGTGAGCCTAGCGGGGGCACAGATACGCAGTATTTT
-	TRBD1	TRBV7-9	TRBJ2-2	CASSQGAGELFF	TGTGCCAGCTCGCAGGGGGCCGGGGAGCTGTTTTTT
-	-	TRBV29-1	TRBJ1-4	CSARGGRGGEKLFF	TGCAGCGCCCGAGGAGGAAGGGGCGGTGAAAAACTGTTTTTT
-	TRBD1	TRBV19	TRBJ1-5	CASRRQGGGNQPQHF	TGTGCCAGTAGAAGACAGGGAGGGGGCAATCAGCCCCAGCATTTT
-	-	TRBV6-1	TRBJ2-6	CASRRDNGASPLGANVLTF	TGTGCCAGCAGGCGCGACAACGGGGCATCCCCTCTCGGGGCCAACGTCCTGACTTTC
-	-	TRBV6-5	TRBJ2-3	CASSYDGGVADTQYF	TGTGCCAGCAGTTACGATGGAGGGGTAGCGGATACGCAGTATTTT
-	TRBD2	TRBV11-2	TRBJ2-1	CASSRLASYNEQFF	TGTGCCAGCAGCAGACTAGCGTCCTACAATGAGCAGTTCTTC
-	-	TRBV29-1	TRBJ1-5	CSVDRDSGNQPQHF	TGCAGCGTTGACAGGGATTCGGGCAATCAGCCCCAGCATTTT
-	TRBD1	TRBV5-4	TRBJ1-1	CASSSRDRGPGTEAFF	TGTGCCAGCAGCAGCCGGGACAGGGGGCCGGGCACTGAAGCTTTCTTT
-	TRBD2	TRBV7-9	TRBJ2-1	CANSGLGENEQFF	TGTGCCAACTCGGGACTAGGGGAGAATGAGCAGTTCTTC
-	-	TRBV21-1	TRBJ2-5	CASIGETQYF	TGTGCCAGCATAGGGGAGACCCAGTACTTC
-	-	TRBV5-4	TRBJ1-1	CASSSDLTNTEAFF	TGTGCCAGCAGCTCGGACCTGACGAACACTGAAGCTTTCTTT
-	TRBD2	TRBV20-1	TRBJ2-1	CSAPHSGRAHNEQFF	TGCAGTGCTCCTCATAGCGGGAGGGCTCACAATGAGCAGTTCTTC
-	TRBD2	TRBV6-5	TRBJ2-1	CASKRGGPYNEQFF	TGTGCCAGCAAGCGGGGGGGCCCCTACAATGAGCAGTTCTTC
-	-	TRBV12-3/TRBV12-4	TRBJ1-1	CASSLGHRVDTEAFF	TGTGCCAGCAGTTTAGGCCACAGGGTCGACACTGAAGCTTTCTTT
-	TRBD1	TRBV7-9	TRBJ2-5	CASSHETGIQETQYF	TGTGCCAGCAGCCACGAGACAGGGATCCAAGAGACCCAGTACTTC
-	-	TRBV9	TRBJ2-5	CASSQGDFGTQYF	TGTGCCAGCAGCCAGGGGGACTTCGGGACCCAGTACTTC
-	TRBD1	TRBV6-5	TRBJ2-3	CASSYGSTGPYTDTQYF	TGTGCCAGCAGTTACGGTTCGACAGGGCCCTACACAGATACGCAGTATTTT
-	TRBD2	TRBV11-2	TRBJ2-7	CASRSTSGRYEQYF	TGTGCCAGCCGATCCACTAGCGGGAGGTACGAGCAGTACTTC
-	TRBD1	TRBV12-3/TRBV12-4	TRBJ1-1	CASSLSGGSEAFF	TGTGCCAGCAGTTTATCAGGGGGCTCTGAAGCTTTCTTT
-	-	TRBV11-2	TRBJ1-1	CASSLMMTSEAFF	TGTGCCAGCAGCTTAATGATGACCAGTGAAGCTTTCTTT
-	-	TRBV29-1	TRBJ1-1	CSVAGATEAFF	TGCAGCGTGGCGGGAGCTACTGAAGCTTTCTTT
-	-	TRBV20-1	TRBJ2-3	CSASGVASTDTQYF	TGCAGTGCTAGTGGGGTAGCTAGCACAGATACGCAGTATTTT
-	-	TRBV6-2/TRBV6-3	TRBJ2-6	CATSTSGANVLTF	TGTGCCACCTCCACATCTGGGGCCAACGTCCTGACTTTC
-	TRBD2	TRBV20-1	TRBJ2-7	CSARGRALVEQYF	TGCAGTGCACGGGGGAGGGCCCTAGTCGAGCAGTACTTC
-	TRBD2	TRBV3-1	TRBJ2-1	CASSRTLAGGYFF	TGTGCCAGCAGCCGAACCTTAGCGGGAGGATACTTCTTC
-	-	TRBV2	TRBJ2-5	CASTPRLSGETQYF	TGTGCCAGCACCCCTCGGCTCTCCGGGGAGACCCAGTACTTC
-	TRBD1	TRBV15	TRBJ2-6	CATSRMTGTDLVLTF	TGTGCCACCAGCAGGATGACCGGGACAGACCTGGTCCTGACTTTC
-	TRBD1	TRBV30	TRBJ2-7	CAWRRDSHEQYF	TGTGCCTGGAGAAGGGACAGTCACGAGCAGTACTTC
-	-	TRBV4-2	TRBJ2-2	CASSHLPWERLTGELFF	TGTGCCAGCAGCCATTTACCTTGGGAGCGACTCACCGGGGAGCTGTTTTTT
-	-	TRBV4-1	TRBJ2-3	CASSQDSGRTDTQYF	TGCGCCAGCAGCCAAGACAGCGGCAGGACAGATACGCAGTATTTT
-	-	TRBV20-1	TRBJ1-1	CSATRDRNTEAFF	TGCAGTGCTACCCGAGACAGGAACACTGAAGCTTTCTTT
-	-	TRBV28	TRBJ2-4	CATGVPIAKNIQYF	TGTGCCACCGGGGTGCCCATAGCCAAAAACATTCAGTACTTC
once	-	TRBV7-3	TRBJ2-3	CASSRQANTDTQYF	TGTGCCAGCAGCAGACAGGCCAACACAGATACGCAGTATTTT